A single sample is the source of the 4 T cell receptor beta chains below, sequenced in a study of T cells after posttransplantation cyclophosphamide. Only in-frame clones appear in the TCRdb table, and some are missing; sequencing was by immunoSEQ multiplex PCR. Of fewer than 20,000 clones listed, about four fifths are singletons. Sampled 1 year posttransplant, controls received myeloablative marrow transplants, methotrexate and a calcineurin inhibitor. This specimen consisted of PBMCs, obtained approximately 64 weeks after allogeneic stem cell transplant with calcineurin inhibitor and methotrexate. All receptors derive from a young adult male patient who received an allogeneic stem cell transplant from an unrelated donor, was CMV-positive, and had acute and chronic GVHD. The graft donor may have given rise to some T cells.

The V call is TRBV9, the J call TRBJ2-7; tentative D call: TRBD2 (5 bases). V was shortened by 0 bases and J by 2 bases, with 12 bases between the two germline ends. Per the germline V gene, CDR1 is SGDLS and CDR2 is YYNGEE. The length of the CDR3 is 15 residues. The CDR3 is CASSVETTPTYEQYF. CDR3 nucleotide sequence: TGTGCCAGCAGCGTAGAGACTACTCCCACCTACGAGCAGTACTTC.

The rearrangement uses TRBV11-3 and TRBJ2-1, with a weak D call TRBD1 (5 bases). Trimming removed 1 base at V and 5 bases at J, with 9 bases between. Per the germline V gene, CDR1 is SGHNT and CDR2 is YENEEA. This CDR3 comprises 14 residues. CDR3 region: CASSLGQKDNEQFF. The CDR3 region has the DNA TGTGCCAGCAGCTTAGGACAGAAAGACAATGAGCAGTTCTTC.

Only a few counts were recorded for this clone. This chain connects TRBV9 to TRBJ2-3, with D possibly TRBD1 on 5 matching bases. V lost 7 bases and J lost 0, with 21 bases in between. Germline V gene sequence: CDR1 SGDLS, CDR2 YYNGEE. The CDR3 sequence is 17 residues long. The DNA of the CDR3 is TGTGCCAGCTTTTGCGAACAGGACAAGACGAGCACAGATACGCAGTATTTT. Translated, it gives CASFCEQDKTSTDTQYF.

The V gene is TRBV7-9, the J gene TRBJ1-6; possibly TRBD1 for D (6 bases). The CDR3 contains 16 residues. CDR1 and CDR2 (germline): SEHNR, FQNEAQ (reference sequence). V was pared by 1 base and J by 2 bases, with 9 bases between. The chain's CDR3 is CASSLDRVAYNSPLHF. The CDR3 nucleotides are TGTGCCAGCAGCTTAGACAGGGTAGCCTATAATTCACCCCTCCACTTT.